The 14 T cell receptor beta chains listed next were all sequenced from one sample in a study of cytomegalovirus exposure and HLA in healthy donors. 13 Jbeta primers and 60 Vbeta primers were used for the PCR. Profiled with immunoSEQ multiplex PCR; TCRdb holds only in-frame clones, not every one. The table records about 120,000 clones, over 75% of them present only once. Sequencing was performed on PBMCs. These receptors were collected from a man younger than 35 in good health and CMV-seropositive.

The chain has TRBV7-9 and TRBJ1-1, with D possibly TRBD1 on 5 matching bases. Trimming stripped 5 bases from V and 7 bases from J, with 20 bases between. From germline, CDR1 is SEHNR and CDR2 FQNEAQ (reference sequence). This CDR3 contains 15 residues. CDR3 sequence: CASSPVWARRGEAFF. CDR3 DNA: TGTGCCAGCAGCCCCGTATGGGCGAGAAGGGGTGAAGCTTTCTTT. Supplemented by reference TRBV7-9 and TRBJ1-1, the full variable domain reads DTGVSQNPRHKITKRGQNVTFRCDPISEHNRLYWYRQTLGQGPEFLTYFQNEAQLEKSRLLSDRFSAERPKGSFSTLEIQRTEQGDSAMYLCASSPVWARRGEAFFGQGTRLTVV.

This clone was seen just once. V gene TRBV5-4 combines with J gene TRBJ2-5; TRBD2 aligns across 12 bases. This CDR3 has 16 amino acids. V shed 4 bases, J shed 2 bases, and the junction held 6 bases outside the gene matches. Germline V lookup: CDR1 SGHNT, CDR2 YYREEE (reference sequence). The CDR3 region has the DNA TGTGCCAGCAGCGAGACTAGCGGGGGCCTTCAAGAGACCCAGTACTTC. Translation gives CASSETSGGLQETQYF.

The chain recombines TRBV11-2 with TRBJ2-1; 8 bases match TRBD1. The CDR3 runs to 14 residues. V gave up 5 bases and J gave up 7 bases; unmatched junction bases: 7. The germline V gene encodes CDR1 SGHAT and CDR2 FQNNGV. The CDR3 DNA sequence: TGTGCCAGCAGCAAAAGTTACAGGGGGAATGAGCAGTTCTTC. Amino acids: CASSKSYRGNEQFF.

J is TRBJ1-5 and V is TRBV6-6, with D hard to call. Trimming removed 2 bases at V and 7 bases at J, with 9 bases between. The CDR3 loop spans 13 amino acids. Per germline, CDR1 MNHNY and CDR2 SVGAGI (reference sequence). The CDR3 region is CASSYPGMQPQHF. The DNA for the CDR3 is TGTGCCAGCAGTTACCCGGGTATGCAGCCCCAGCATTTT.

The chain uses TRBV4-2 and TRBJ1-2; tentatively, D is TRBD1 (5 bases). Germline assignment: CDR1 LGHNA and CDR2 YNFKEQ. This CDR3 has 17 residues. V lost 0 bases, J lost 6 bases, and 20 bases lay in between. For the CDR3, the DNA is TGTGCCAGCAGCCAAGATTCGGGTCAGGGATATCGGGATGGCTACACCTTC. It yields the protein CASSQDSGQGYRDGYTF.

V and J are TRBV29-1 and TRBJ1-1; a weak D match, TRBD1 (6 bases). V was trimmed by 3 bases and J by 3 bases, leaving 11 bases between them. Germline V CDR1 and CDR2: SQVTM, ANQGSEA. The CDR3 has 13 amino acids. The CDR3 reads CSVDKQGYTEAFF. CDR3 DNA sequence: TGCAGCGTTGATAAACAGGGCTACACTGAAGCTTTCTTT.

The CDR3 nucleotides read TGCGCCAGCAGCTTGCAGGGGGCGAACACCGGGGAGCTGTTTTTT. It is translated as CASSLQGANTGELFF. The J gene is TRBJ2-2, the V gene TRBV5-1; 7 bases align to TRBD1. Trimming at V came to 1 base and at J to 0 bases, leaving 0 bases not matched to a gene. CDR1 and CDR2 from the germline V gene are SGHRS and YFSETQ. There are 15 residues in the CDR3.

The CDR3 loop is CASSLYGRGFQETQYF. CDR3 nucleotide sequence: TGTGCCAGCAGTTTATACGGCAGGGGGTTCCAAGAGACCCAGTACTTC. The chain links TRBV28 to TRBJ2-5; 7 nucleotides agree with TRBD1. V shed 1 base, J shed 1 base, and the junction held 6 bases outside the gene matches. CDR3 length equals 16 residues. Germline V gene sequence: CDR1 MDHEN, CDR2 SYDVKM.

The CDR3: CASSLELGEQYF. The CDR3 nucleotides read TGCGCCAGCAGCTTGGAACTAGGCGAGCAGTACTTC. V and J are TRBV5-1 and TRBJ2-7, with D perhaps TRBD2 (5 bases). V lost 0 bases, J lost 6 bases, and 7 bases lay in between. This CDR3 has 12 amino acids. From germline, CDR1 is SGHRS and CDR2 YFSETQ.

The chain joins TRBV27 to TRBJ2-3; 9 nucleotides match TRBD2. Germline CDR1 is MNHEY and CDR2 is SMNVEV (reference sequence). The CDR3 has 18 residues. V dropped 2 bases and J dropped 4; count of bases not matched to a gene: 13. In DNA form, the CDR3 reads TGTGCCAGCAGTTTAGAGGGGGTCGCGGGAGGGCCAGCAGATACGCAGTATTTT. Translating gives CASSLEGVAGGPADTQYF.

To note about this clone: A read error may produce the germline difference seen at one junction end. The same CDR3 can be traced to other DNA sequences in this sample. The chain combines TRBV5-6 with TRBJ1-3; TRBD1 matches at 9 bases. The V gene's germline CDR1 is SGHDT and CDR2 YYEEEE. The CDR3 is 15 amino acids. The CDR3 is CASSWTGVSGNTIYF. Here the CDR3 DNA reads TGTGCCAGCAGCTGGACAGGGGTCTCTGGGAACACCATATATTTT.

The rearrangement links TRBV11-1 to TRBJ2-1; D is possibly TRBD2 (5 bases). Trimming took off 4 bases at V and 9 bases at J, with 16 bases between the two ends. This CDR3 spans 14 amino acids. Germline values: CDR1 SGHAT, CDR2 FQDESV (reference sequence). CDR3 residues: CASSSDSWGGEQFF. DNA for the CDR3: TGTGCCAGCAGCTCGGACTCATGGGGTGGTGAGCAGTTCTTC.

This chain links TRBV5-8 with TRBJ1-2; D may be TRBD1 (5 bases). Germline assignment: CDR1 SGHTS and CDR2 YDEGEE. The V end was cut by 4 bases, the J end by 8 bases, with 15 bases between. The CDR3 loop spans 13 amino acids. CDR3 in DNA: TGTGCCAGCAGCCGCAGGGAAACAGGCGGCTACACCTTC. Amino acids: CASSRRETGGYTF. The full variable domain, with the rest looked up from reference TRBV5-8 and TRBJ1-2, is EAGVTQSPTHLIKTRGQQATLRCSPISGHTSVYWYQQALGLGLQFLLWYDEGEERNRGNFPPRFSGRQFPNYSSELNVNALELEDSALYLCASSRRETGGYTFGSGTRLTVV.

This clone was counted between two and nine times. This rearrangement joins TRBV6-5 to TRBJ2-1; a possible D gene is TRBD1 (6 bases). V dropped 5 bases and J dropped 6 bases, with 17 bases sitting between them. CDR3 length equals 15 residues. Per germline, CDR1 MNHEY and CDR2 SVGAGI. CDR3 DNA: TGTGCCAGCAGTCTTACCCAGGGGTGGGGCAATGAGCAGTTCTTC. Translation gives CASSLTQGWGNEQFF.